This T cell receptor beta chain was profiled in a study of T cell clonotyping in hematopoietic cell transplantation. Turning to the study itself: Cytoreduction preceded collection of pretransplant recipient samples.

Assay used: immunoSEQ multiplex PCR; TCRdb lists only in-frame clones, some missing. The sample includes 65,000 to 80,000 clones, 90% to 97% of them seen just once. Whole-study findings and limits: No sorting was done, leaving CD4 and CD8 contributions mixed. Graft donor and pretransplant recipient Inverse Simpson Index values predicted broader posttransplant TCR diversity. Few recipient clonotypes overlapped donors; over 95% were de novo at given depth.

The time point is: recipient sample about 28 days before transplant, after cytoreduction. As concerns this clone: Its antigen is not known.

The length of the CDR3 is 13 residues. Germline V gene sequence: CDR1 SQVTM, CDR2 ANQGSEA. V lost 6 bases to trimming and J lost 2 bases, with 13 bases between them. The chain employs TRBV29-1 and TRBJ2-5; D gene unclear. The receptor was isolated from a woman in her forties or fifties with acute myeloid leukemia. Some clones in this sample may be carry-over from other donors' samples. This specimen consisted of peripheral blood mononuclear cells, obtained before stem cell transplant. In nucleotides, the CDR3 is TGCAGCGTGAGACCCACTGGGCAAGAGACCCAGTACTTC. Translation gives CSVRPTGQETQYF.